The 19 T cell receptor beta chains listed next were all sequenced from one sample in a study of blood T cell repertoires in COVID-19. Data came from immunoSEQ multiplex PCR; TCRdb stores just in-frame clones and leaves some out. The repertoire has roughly 430,000 clones, roughly 88% of them found once; the top ten carry 1.4% to 1.5%. Specimen: PBMCs or T cells enriched from blood (not recorded which). The receptors here all came from a woman between 18 and 29 years old who had been exposed to COVID-19.

Remarks on this clone: Sequence at one end of the junction differs from germline and may be a read error. The chain recombines TRBV4-1 with TRBJ1-2, with D tentatively TRBD1 (5 bases). The CDR3 has 13 amino acids. Germline CDR1 is MGHRA and CDR2 is YSYEKL. The CDR3 DNA sequence: TGCGCCAGCAGCCAAGATTTGGTAGCGGGGCCCCGCTTC. Its translation: CASSQDLVAGPRF.

This clone has a single count. The DNA for the CDR3 is TGTGCCAGCAGCCCGCGCAAACAGGGGAATGAGCAGTTCTTC. Its translation is CASSPRKQGNEQFF. The chain recombines TRBV9 with TRBJ2-1, with TRBD1 identical over 7 bases. The CDR3 runs to 14 residues. CDR1 SGDLS and CDR2 YYNGEE come from the germline V gene. V lost 4 bases to trimming and J lost 7 bases; unmatched junction nucleotides: 8.

V and J are TRBV27 and TRBJ2-2; 10 bases match TRBD2. The CDR3 is 16 residues long. Germline values: CDR1 MNHEY, CDR2 SMNVEV (reference sequence). V was pared by 6 bases and J by 4 bases, with 8 bases of the junction left unmatched. CDR3 sequence (DNA): TGTGCCAGCAGAGAAGCGGGAGGGATAGTCACCGGGGAGCTGTTTTTT. Its translation is CASREAGGIVTGELFF.

This chain joins TRBV19 and TRBJ2-3; 11 nucleotides agree with TRBD2. Per the germline V gene, CDR1 is LNHDA and CDR2 is SQIVND (reference sequence). This CDR3 is built from 17 residues. V trimming: 5 bases; J trimming: 5 bases; junction bases outside the gene matches: 12. The CDR3 reads CASSASSLAGGLDTQYF. The CDR3 DNA reads as TGTGCCAGTAGTGCATCTTCCCTAGCGGGAGGATTAGATACGCAGTATTTT.

This chain links TRBV19 with TRBJ1-5; 8 bases agree with TRBD1. There are 16 residues in the CDR3. V gave up 1 base and J gave up 6 bases; unmatched junction bases: 8. Germline lookup yields CDR1 LNHDA and CDR2 SQIVND (reference sequence). CDR3 nucleotide sequence: TGTGCCAGTAGTATAGGGACAGGGCTGCAGGGTCAGCCCCAGCATTTT. Protein product: CASSIGTGLQGQPQHF.

The V call is TRBV9, the J call TRBJ2-3; D unclear. Trimming removed 0 bases from V and 2 bases from J, with 7 bases in between. The germline V gene has CDR1 SGDLS and CDR2 YYNGEE. The CDR3 loop spans 14 amino acids. CDR3 residues: CASSVDGYTDTQYF. In DNA, the CDR3 is TGTGCCAGCAGCGTAGACGGTTACACAGATACGCAGTATTTT.

The V gene is TRBV29-1, the J gene TRBJ1-1, with TRBD1 matching 8 bases. The CDR3 extends over 12 amino acids. With V trimmed by 6 bases and J by 8 bases, 8 bases remained unmatched. Germline V gene lookup returns CDR1 SQVTM and CDR2 ANQGSEA. The CDR3 region is CSVGQANGEAFF. The CDR3 bases are TGCAGCGTGGGACAGGCAAATGGAGAAGCTTTCTTT.

The V and J genes are TRBV25-1 and TRBJ1-1; 7 positions match TRBD1. Germline V gene data show CDR1 as MGHDK and CDR2 as SYGVNS. J was trimmed by 3 bases and V by 7 bases; bases with no gene match: 5. The CDR3 sequence is 13 residues long. CDR3 nucleotide sequence: TGTGCCAGCATGTGGCAGGGGGACACTGAAGCTTTCTTT. Translation: CASMWQGDTEAFF.

V usage is TRBV11-2 and J usage is TRBJ1-1; D not resolved. Germline CDR1 and CDR2: SGHAT and FQNNGV. V was trimmed by 1 base and J by 1 base, leaving 7 bases between them. The CDR3 totals 14 residues. CDR3 amino acids: CASSLGIPNTEAFF. The DNA for the CDR3 is TGTGCCAGCAGCTTAGGTATTCCGAACACTGAAGCTTTCTTT.

This chain links TRBV5-4 with TRBJ2-7; D may be TRBD2 (6 bases). Per the germline V gene, CDR1 is SGHNT and CDR2 is YYREEE (reference sequence). CDR3 size: 15 residues. Trimming stripped 3 bases from V and 1 base from J, with 14 bases between. Here the CDR3 reads CASSSRGAASYEQYF. As DNA, the CDR3 is TGTGCCAGCAGCTCGCGCGGGGCCGCTTCCTACGAGCAGTACTTC.

The V call is TRBV19, the J call TRBJ2-7; D gene unclear. This CDR3 region has 15 residues. Trimming took off 5 bases at V and 0 bases at J, with 14 bases between the two ends. CDR1 and CDR2 (germline): LNHDA, SQIVND (reference sequence). The CDR3 sequence: CASSVRGLPSYEQYF. CDR3 nucleotide sequence: TGTGCCAGTAGTGTTCGAGGTTTGCCCTCCTACGAGCAGTACTTC.

The chain has TRBV11-2 and TRBJ1-3; possible D gene TRBD1, 6 bases. Trimming took off 5 bases at V and 4 bases at J, with 18 bases between the two ends. The CDR3 is 16 amino acids. CDR1 and CDR2 from the germline V gene are SGHAT and FQNNGV. CDR3 sequence (DNA): TGTGCCAGCAGCCCTAGGGGGACGAGCTCGGGAAACACCATATATTTT. Translated: CASSPRGTSSGNTIYF.

CDR3: CASSENSYYGYTF. The DNA of the CDR3 is TGTGCCAGCAGTGAAAACAGCTACTATGGCTACACCTTC. This rearrangement joins TRBV6-1 to TRBJ1-2; D is unclear. With 2 bases removed from V and 3 bases from J, the gap between germline ends came to 7 bases. CDR1 and CDR2 from the germline V gene are MNHNS and SASEGT. The CDR3 spans 13 residues.

This chain's CDR3 is CASSLRGGVGVEKLFF. CDR3 sequence (DNA): TGTGCCAGCAGTTTAAGGGGCGGGGTAGGTGTCGAAAAACTGTTTTTT. J is TRBJ1-4 and V is TRBV28; TRBD1 is a possible D gene (5 bases). The germline V gene encodes CDR1 MDHEN and CDR2 SYDVKM. V lost 2 bases and J lost 8, with 18 bases in between. The CDR3 is 16 residues long.

The chain uses TRBV27 and TRBJ2-5; D is uncertain. Trimming left V 6 bases short and J 4 bases short, with 3 bases between. The germline V gene has CDR1 MNHEY and CDR2 SMNVEV (reference sequence). The CDR3 consists of 10 residues. CDR3 in DNA: TGTGCCAGCAGGGCAGAGACCCAGTACTTC. Translated: CASRAETQYF.

V is TRBV12-3 or TRBV12-4 and J is TRBJ2-7, with a tentative D call TRBD2 (6 bases). V dropped 5 bases and J dropped 9 bases, with 17 bases sitting between them. This CDR3 region has 13 residues. The DNA of the CDR3 is TGTGCCAGCAGTCTGGGACTCGCTACGGGGCAGTACTTC. Its translation: CASSLGLATGQYF.

The chain is built from TRBV19 and TRBJ1-1; no clear D gene. Germline assignment: CDR1 LNHDA and CDR2 SQIVND (reference sequence). This CDR3 contains 14 residues. V shed 0 bases and J shed 2 bases, with 7 bases lying between them. The CDR3 reads CASSIESVNTEAFF. The CDR3 nucleotides are TGTGCCAGTAGTATAGAGTCGGTTAACACTGAAGCTTTCTTT. The full variable domain, rest sourced from reference TRBV19 and TRBJ1-1, is DGGITQSPKYLFRKEGQNVTLSCEQNLNHDAMYWYRQDPGQGLRLIYYSQIVNDFQKGDIAEGYSVSREKKESFPLTVTSAQKNPTAFYLCASSIESVNTEAFFGQGTRLTVV.

This sequence joins TRBV20-1 and TRBJ1-1; D gene ambiguous. V was trimmed by 7 bases and J by 8 bases, leaving 14 bases between them. The length of the CDR3 is 11 residues. Germline CDR1 reads DFQATT; CDR2 reads SNEGSKA (reference sequence). The CDR3 coding sequence is TGCAGTGATTTTCGGAGCTACGAAGCTTTCTTT. Translated, it gives CSDFRSYEAFF.

The chain joins TRBV28 to TRBJ2-3, with TRBD2 identical over 10 bases. Germline-derived CDR1 and CDR2 are MDHEN and SYDVKM. The CDR3 length is 18 residues. V lost 2 bases and J lost 3; bases outside the gene matches: 11. The CDR3 region is CASSLRTSGDPLTDTQYF. CDR3 bases: TGTGCCAGCAGTTTACGCACTAGCGGGGATCCTCTTACAGATACGCAGTATTTT.